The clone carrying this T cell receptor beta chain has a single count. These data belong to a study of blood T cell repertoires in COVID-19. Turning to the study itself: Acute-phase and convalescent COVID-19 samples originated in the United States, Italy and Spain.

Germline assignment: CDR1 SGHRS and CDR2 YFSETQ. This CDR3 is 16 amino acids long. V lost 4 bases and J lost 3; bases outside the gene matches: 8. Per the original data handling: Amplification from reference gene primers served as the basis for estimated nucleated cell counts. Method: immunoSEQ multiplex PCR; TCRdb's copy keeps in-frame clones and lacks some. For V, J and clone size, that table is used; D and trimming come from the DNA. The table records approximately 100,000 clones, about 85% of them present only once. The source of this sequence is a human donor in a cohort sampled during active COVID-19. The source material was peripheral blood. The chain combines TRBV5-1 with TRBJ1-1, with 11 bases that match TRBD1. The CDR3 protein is CASSPMGQGVDTEAFF. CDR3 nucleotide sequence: TGCGCCAGCAGCCCCATGGGACAGGGGGTAGACACTGAAGCTTTCTTT.